This TCR beta chain is drawn from a study of PD-1 blockade in classical Hodgkin lymphoma. Study overall: The nivolumab dose that patients received was 3 mg/kg, given intravenously every 2 weeks.

Looked up from germline, CDR1 is SGDLS and CDR2 is YYNGEE. V shed 2 bases and J 5 bases; nucleotides not matched to a gene: 5. The CDR3 loop spans 14 amino acids. Every one of the patients relapsed after autologous stem cell transplantation (brentuximab vedotin exposure was variable). This clone appeared once. Its antigen is not identified. Sequencing was performed with immunoSEQ multiplex PCR; in TCRdb, only in-frame clones are kept and a portion is missing. The table has about 23,000 clones, around 81% seen once; the top ten hold 17%. Findings and caveats of the study: Significant TCR diversity gains by C4D1 occurred in CD4+ but not CD8+ cells. It was reported that newly diagnosed patients had less baseline TCR diversity than healthy donors. Complete responders possessed baseline diversity comparable to newly diagnosed patients.

The TCR originated in a human donor with classical Hodgkin lymphoma. The chain couples TRBV9 to TRBJ2-5, with TRBD1 matching over 8 bases. Source: peripheral blood mononuclear cells (PBMCs), taken before the second cycle of nivolumab. CDR3 amino acids: CASSVAGGLETQYF. CDR3 in DNA: TGTGCCAGCAGCGTGGCAGGGGGCTTGGAGACCCAGTACTTC.